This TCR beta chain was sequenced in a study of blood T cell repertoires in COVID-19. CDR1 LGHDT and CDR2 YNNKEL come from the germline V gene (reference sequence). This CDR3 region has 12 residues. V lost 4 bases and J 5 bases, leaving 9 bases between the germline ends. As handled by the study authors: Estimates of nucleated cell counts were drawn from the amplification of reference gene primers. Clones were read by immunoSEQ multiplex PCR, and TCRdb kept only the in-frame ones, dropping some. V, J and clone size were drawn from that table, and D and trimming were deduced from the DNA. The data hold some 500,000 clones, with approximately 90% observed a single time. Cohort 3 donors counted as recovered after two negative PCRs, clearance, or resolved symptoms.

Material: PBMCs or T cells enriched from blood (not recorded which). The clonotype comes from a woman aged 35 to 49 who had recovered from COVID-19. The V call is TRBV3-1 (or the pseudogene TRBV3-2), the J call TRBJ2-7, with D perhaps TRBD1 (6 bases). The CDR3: CASSPSGDEQYF. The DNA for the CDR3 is TGTGCCAGCAGCCCTTCAGGGGACGAGCAGTACTTC.